The next 27 T cell receptor beta chains were all read from a single sample in a study of early T cells in non-severe SARS-CoV-2 infection. TCRdb fed the 5' RACE reads into MiXCR, producing one record per CDR3 protein. The sample lists roughly 81,000 distinct CDR3 sequences, around an eighth seen once, with over 2% in the top ten. Specimen: whole blood. These receptors were taken from an adult who was a healthcare worker with PCR-confirmed SARS-CoV-2 infection or an uninfected control (not recorded which).

The J gene is TRBJ2-7, the V gene TRBV3-1; D unresolved. This CDR3 region has 11 residues. The V gene's germline CDR1 is LGHDT and CDR2 YNNKEL (reference sequence). V was clipped by 8 bases and J by 7 bases, with 12 bases between them. This CDR3 is CASFGQGEQYF. The CDR3 region has the DNA TGTGCCAGCTTTGGCCAAGGGGAGCAGTACTTC.

This clonotype has ten or more counts. V usage is TRBV29-1 and J usage is TRBJ1-5, with D perhaps TRBD1 (6 bases). The CDR3 consists of 13 residues. The V gene's germline CDR1 is SQVTM and CDR2 ANQGSEA. The V gene lost 4 bases and the J gene lost 5 bases, with 12 bases spanning the gap. DNA for the CDR3: TGCAGCGTTGGGACAGAGCGCGATCAGCCCCAGCATTTT. Residues: CSVGTERDQPQHF.

V is TRBV20-1 and J is TRBJ2-1; TRBD2 matches 8 bases. Germline V CDR1 and CDR2: DFQATT, SNEGSKA (reference sequence). The CDR3 length is 14 residues. V dropped 6 bases and J dropped 2; count of bases not matched to a gene: 6. CDR3 in amino acids: CSAYSSGAYNEQFF. The DNA for the CDR3 is TGCAGTGCCTACAGTAGCGGGGCCTACAATGAGCAGTTCTTC.

At least ten counts were recorded for this clonotype. This chain links TRBV2 with TRBJ2-7, with a possible D match to TRBD1 (6 bases). The ends were cut back, 4 bases at V and 4 bases at J, with 11 bases in the middle. The CDR3 is made up of 13 amino acids. Per germline, CDR1 SNHLY and CDR2 FYNNEI. CDR3 in DNA: TGTGCCAGCAGTGTTCTGGGGGCTTACGAGCAGTACTTC. It translates to CASSVLGAYEQYF.

The table lists this clonotype with many counts. The V gene is TRBV5-1, the J gene TRBJ1-1, with TRBD1 matching over 7 bases. The CDR3 runs to 13 residues. V lost 2 bases to trimming and J lost 7 bases; unmatched junction nucleotides: 5. Germline-derived CDR1 and CDR2 are SGHRS and YFSETQ. This chain's CDR3 is CASSLQGTDEAFF. CDR3 nucleotides: TGCGCCAGCAGCTTACAGGGGACGGATGAAGCTTTCTTT.

Many counts were recorded for this clonotype. The V gene is TRBV10-2, the J gene TRBJ2-6; D possibly corresponds to TRBD1 (6 bases). The ends were cut back, 0 bases at V and 0 bases at J, with 12 bases in the middle. Germline V gene sequence: CDR1 WSHSY, CDR2 SAAADI. The CDR3 is made up of 18 amino acids. CDR3 protein: CASSESWGQSSGANVLTF. The DNA of the CDR3 is TGCGCCAGCAGTGAGTCTTGGGGACAATCCTCTGGGGCCAACGTCCTGACTTTC.

The chain combines TRBV2 with TRBJ2-3, with D perhaps TRBD1 or TRBD2 (5 bases each). Germline values: CDR1 SNHLY, CDR2 FYNNEI. V was pared by 7 bases and J by 6 bases, with 11 bases between. This CDR3 region has 12 residues. CDR3: CASMGVRDTQYF. The CDR3 coding sequence is TGTGCCAGCATGGGGGTCCGGGATACGCAGTATTTT.

This clonotype ranks as medium-sized. This chain joins TRBV6-1 and TRBJ2-7, with D possibly being TRBD1 or TRBD2 (6 bases each). V lost 7 bases and J lost 4, with 8 bases in between. Germline V lookup: CDR1 MNHNS, CDR2 SASEGT. The CDR3 loop spans 11 amino acids. CDR3 residues: CASIGGYEQYF. The DNA for the CDR3 is TGTGCCAGCATAGGGGGGTACGAGCAGTACTTC.

The sample holds many counts of this clonotype. This chain connects TRBV3-1 to TRBJ2-7; D gene uncertain. Germline V lookup: CDR1 LGHDT, CDR2 YNNKEL (reference sequence). CDR3 length equals 14 residues. V was clipped by 3 bases and J by 5 bases, with 14 bases between them. The CDR3 nucleotides are TGTGCCAGCAGCCACGGGCCAAGAGGAGACGAGCAGTACTTC. Amino acids: CASSHGPRGDEQYF.

As concerns this clonotype: The limits of the CDR3 on the DNA are not certain, so only TCRdb's listed CDR3 is given. The chain recombines TRBV28 with TRBJ2-5; TRBD2 is taken as the D call from the table, unchecked against the DNA. The CDR3 totals 15 residues, both ends included. Germline-derived CDR1 and CDR2 are MDHEN and SYDVKM. CDR3 in amino acids: CASSLAQAARETQYF.

This clonotype has ten or more counts. V is TRBV20-1 and J is TRBJ2-3, with 9 positions matching TRBD2. Germline trimming cut 7 bases from V and 6 bases from J; bases unmatched to any gene: 5. The CDR3 contains 12 residues. Per germline, CDR1 DFQATT and CDR2 SNEGSKA (reference sequence). The CDR3 DNA is TGCAGTGAGGGGCTAGCGGGGGATACGCAGTATTTT. This translates into CSEGLAGDTQYF.

This clonotype has a handful of counts. This sequence joins TRBV5-1 and TRBJ1-1; D perhaps matches TRBD1 (6 bases). CDR1 SGHRS and CDR2 YFSETQ come from the germline V gene. Trimming removed 4 bases from V and 1 base from J, with 14 bases in between. This CDR3 is 15 amino acids long. CDR3 nucleotides: TGCGCCAGCAGCCCGACAGGTTGGAAGAACACTGAAGCTTTCTTT. The encoded protein is CASSPTGWKNTEAFF.

In this sample, this clonotype turned up a few times. The chain has TRBV6-1 and TRBJ1-4; D ambiguous. Per the germline V gene, CDR1 is MNHNS and CDR2 is SASEGT. Deletions cut 6 bases from V and 3 bases from J, with 11 bases between. CDR3 length equals 14 residues. CDR3 DNA sequence: TGTGCCAGCAGCCCCTGGAGCCCTAATGAAAAACTGTTTTTT. As protein: CASSPWSPNEKLFF.

The chain recombines TRBV29-1 with TRBJ1-3; unclear D gene. The CDR3 is made up of 13 amino acids. CDR1 and CDR2 from the germline V gene are SQVTM and ANQGSEA. V was pared by 7 bases and J by 1 base, with 11 bases between. CDR3 sequence reads: CSAAQESGNTIYF. CDR3 nucleotides: TGCAGCGCGGCCCAAGAGTCTGGAAACACCATATATTTT. Together with reference TRBV29-1 and TRBJ1-3, the CDR3 gives the full variable domain: SAVISQKPSRDICQRGTSLTIQCQVDSQVTMMFWYRQQPGQSLTLIATANQGSEATYESGFVIDKFPISRPNLTFSTLTVSNMSPEDSSIYLCSAAQESGNTIYFGEGSWLTVV.

The table lists this clonotype with many counts. The J gene is TRBJ1-4, the V gene TRBV19; no reliable D call. V shed 3 bases and J shed 0 bases, with 5 bases lying between them. The CDR3 is 14 residues long. CDR1 and CDR2 from the germline V gene are LNHDA and SQIVND (reference sequence). DNA of the CDR3: TGTGCCAGTAGTATGGGAGCAACTAATGAAAAACTGTTTTTT. Protein product: CASSMGATNEKLFF.

Only a few counts were recorded for this clonotype. V gene TRBV10-3 combines with J gene TRBJ2-1; no clear D gene. The CDR3 is 13 residues long. Trimming pared 6 bases from V and 5 bases from J, leaving 11 bases between. CDR1 ENHRY and CDR2 SYGVKD come from the germline V gene. The CDR3 spells CAIRGSPNNEQFF. The CDR3 DNA sequence: TGTGCCATCAGAGGGTCCCCGAACAATGAGCAGTTCTTC.

This clonotype was observed a handful of times. The rearrangement links TRBV10-3 to TRBJ2-1; maybe TRBD2 (6 bases). Trimming removed 4 bases at V and 0 bases at J, with 7 bases between. The CDR3 length is 14 residues. Germline assignment: CDR1 ENHRY and CDR2 SYGVKD. Here the CDR3 reads CAISVGGSYNEQFF. Written as DNA, the CDR3 is TGTGCCATCAGTGTCGGGGGCTCCTACAATGAGCAGTTCTTC.

This clonotype was seen a handful of times. V usage is TRBV6-1 and J usage is TRBJ1-2; unclear D gene. Trimming removed 2 bases at V and 2 bases at J, with 9 bases between. The CDR3 extends over 14 amino acids. The germline V gene encodes CDR1 MNHNS and CDR2 SASEGT. The CDR3 spells CASSEMGRNYGYTF. The CDR3 region has the DNA TGTGCCAGCAGTGAAATGGGGAGGAACTATGGCTACACCTTC.

At least ten counts were recorded for this clonotype. The V call is TRBV5-1, the J call TRBJ1-1; no reliable D call. The CDR3 covers 12 residues. CDR1 is SGHRS, CDR2 YFSETQ, per germline. Deletions cut 7 bases from V and 0 bases from J, with 7 bases between. The CDR3 sequence is CASGRMNTEAFF. CDR3 nucleotides: TGCGCCAGCGGACGTATGAACACTGAAGCTTTCTTT.

This clonotype showed up just a few times. This sequence joins TRBV29-1 and TRBJ2-5; no definite D call. V was clipped by 7 bases and J by 2 bases, with 11 bases between them. The CDR3 has 12 residues. The germline V gene has CDR1 SQVTM and CDR2 ANQGSEA. In DNA, the CDR3 is TGCAGCGGTCTAGAGGCACAAGAGACCCAGTACTTC. Its protein product is CSGLEAQETQYF. The entire variable domain, with the rest obtained from reference TRBV29-1 and TRBJ2-5, is as follows: SAVISQKPSRDICQRGTSLTIQCQVDSQVTMMFWYRQQPGQSLTLIATANQGSEATYESGFVIDKFPISRPNLTFSTLTVSNMSPEDSSIYLCSGLEAQETQYFGPGTRLLVL.

CDR3 amino acids: CSARSPFSVNEKLFF. In DNA form, the CDR3 reads TGCAGTGCTAGGAGCCCCTTCTCCGTTAATGAAAAACTGTTTTTT. This rearrangement joins TRBV20-1 to TRBJ1-4; the D is unclear. Germline lookup yields CDR1 DFQATT and CDR2 SNEGSKA (reference sequence). Trimming left V 3 bases short and J 4 bases short, with 15 bases between. This CDR3 region has 15 residues.

This clonotype has just a few counts. The chain is built from TRBV10-3 and TRBJ2-3; 9 positions agree with TRBD2. There are 15 residues in the CDR3. The germline V gene has CDR1 ENHRY and CDR2 SYGVKD. The junction had 1 base not matched to a gene; V was cut back by 0 bases and J by 3 bases. DNA of the CDR3: TGTGCCATCAGTGAGTCTAGCGGGAGTACAGATACGCAGTATTTT. Its protein product is CAISESSGSTDTQYF.

V and J are TRBV16 and TRBJ1-1; no definite D call. Germline V lookup: CDR1 KGHSY, CDR2 FQNENV. The CDR3 is 14 amino acids. The V end was cut by 0 bases, the J end by 1 base, with 6 bases between. The CDR3 here is CASSQSRANTEAFF. The CDR3 region has the DNA TGTGCCAGCAGCCAATCTCGGGCGAACACTGAAGCTTTCTTT.

This clonotype has ten or more counts. The chain couples TRBV12-3 or TRBV12-4 to TRBJ2-5; D is perhaps TRBD2 (6 bases). Trimming cost V 4 bases and J 2 bases, with 17 bases left between them. The CDR3 loop spans 16 amino acids. The CDR3, as DNA: TGTGCCAGCAGTTCCCCAGACCGGAGGGGACAAGAGACCCAGTACTTC. Translating gives CASSSPDRRGQETQYF.

In its sample, this clonotype was seen many times. The rearrangement links TRBV29-1 to TRBJ1-2; a weak D match, TRBD1 (5 bases). Trimming pared 5 bases from V and 5 bases from J, leaving 12 bases between. The CDR3 has 12 amino acids. Germline V lookup: CDR1 SQVTM, CDR2 ANQGSEA. The CDR3 DNA reads as TGCAGCGTTCGAGTGGCAGGGTATGGCTACACCTTC. This translates into CSVRVAGYGYTF.

In this sample, this clonotype turned up a few times. The V call is TRBV6-1, the J call TRBJ2-3, with D perhaps assigned TRBD1 or TRBD2 (5 bases each). V lost 5 bases and J lost 1, with 19 bases in between. Germline CDR1 and CDR2: MNHNS and SASEGT. CDR3 size: 17 residues. The CDR3 loop reads CASSNSKWGSGTDTQYF. The CDR3 DNA follows: TGTGCCAGCAGTAATTCCAAGTGGGGGAGTGGCACAGATACGCAGTATTTT.

This clonotype was detected ten times or more. In DNA form, the CDR3 reads TGTGCCAGCAGTGAGGCTCAAACAGGGTCAGTGACCCAGTACTTC. Amino acids: CASSEAQTGSVTQYF. This chain uses TRBV2 with TRBJ2-5; possibly TRBD1 for D (6 bases). CDR3 length equals 15 residues. Germline V gene data show CDR1 as SNHLY and CDR2 as FYNNEI. Trimming removed 3 bases from V and 7 bases from J, with 18 bases in between.